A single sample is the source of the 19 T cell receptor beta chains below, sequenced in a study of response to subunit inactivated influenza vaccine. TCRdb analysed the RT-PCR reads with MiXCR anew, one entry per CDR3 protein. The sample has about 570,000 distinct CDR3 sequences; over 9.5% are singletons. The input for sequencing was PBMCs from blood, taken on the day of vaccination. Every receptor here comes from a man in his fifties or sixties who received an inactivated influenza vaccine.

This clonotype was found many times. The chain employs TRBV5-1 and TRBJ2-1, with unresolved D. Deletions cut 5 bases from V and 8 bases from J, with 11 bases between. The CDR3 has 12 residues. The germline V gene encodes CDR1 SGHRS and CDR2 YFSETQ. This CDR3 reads CASRNFADEQFF. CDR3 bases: TGCGCCAGCAGAAACTTTGCGGATGAGCAGTTCTTC.

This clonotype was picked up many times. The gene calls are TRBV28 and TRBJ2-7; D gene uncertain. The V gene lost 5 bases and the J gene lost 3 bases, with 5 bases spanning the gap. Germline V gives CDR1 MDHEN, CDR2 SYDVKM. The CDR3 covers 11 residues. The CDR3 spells CASSLHYEQYF. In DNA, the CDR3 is TGTGCCAGCAGTCTCCACTACGAGCAGTACTTC. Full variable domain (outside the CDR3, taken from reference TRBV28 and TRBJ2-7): DVKVTQSSRYLVKRTGEKVFLECVQDMDHENMFWYRQDPGLGLRLIYFSYDVKMKEKGDIPEGYSVSREKKERFSLILESASTNQTSMYLCASSLHYEQYFGPGTRLTVT.

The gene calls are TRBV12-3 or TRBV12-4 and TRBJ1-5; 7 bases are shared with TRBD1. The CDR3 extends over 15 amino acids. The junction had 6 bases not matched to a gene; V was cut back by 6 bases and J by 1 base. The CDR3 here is CASRKGQISNQPQHF. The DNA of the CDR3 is TGTGCCAGCAGAAAGGGACAGATAAGCAATCAGCCCCAGCATTTT.

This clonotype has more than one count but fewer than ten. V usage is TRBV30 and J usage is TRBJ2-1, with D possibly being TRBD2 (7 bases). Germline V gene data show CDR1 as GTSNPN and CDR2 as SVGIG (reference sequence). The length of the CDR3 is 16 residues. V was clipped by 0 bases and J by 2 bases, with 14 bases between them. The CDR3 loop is CAWSVPGGGPYNEQFF. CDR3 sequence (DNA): TGTGCCTGGAGTGTACCGGGCGGGGGCCCCTACAATGAGCAGTTCTTC.

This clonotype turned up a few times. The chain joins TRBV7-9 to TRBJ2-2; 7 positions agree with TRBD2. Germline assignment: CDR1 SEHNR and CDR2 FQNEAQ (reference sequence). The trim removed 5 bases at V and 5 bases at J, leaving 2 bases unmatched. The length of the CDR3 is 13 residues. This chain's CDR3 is CASSMGGTGELFF. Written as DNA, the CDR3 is TGTGCCAGCAGCATGGGAGGGACCGGGGAGCTGTTTTTT.

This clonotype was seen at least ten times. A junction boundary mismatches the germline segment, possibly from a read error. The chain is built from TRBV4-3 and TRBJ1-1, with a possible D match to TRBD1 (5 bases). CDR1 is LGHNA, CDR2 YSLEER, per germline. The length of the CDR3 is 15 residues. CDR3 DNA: TGCGCCAGCAGACAAGATGTGGGGCCGGGCACTGAAGCTTTCTTT. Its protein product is CASRQDVGPGTEAFF.

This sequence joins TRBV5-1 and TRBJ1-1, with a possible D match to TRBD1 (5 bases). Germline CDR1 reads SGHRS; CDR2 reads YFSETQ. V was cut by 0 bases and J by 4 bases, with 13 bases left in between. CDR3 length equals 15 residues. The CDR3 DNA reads TGCGCCAGCAGCTTGGAGGGGACGGGTGGCACTGAAGCTTTCTTT. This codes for CASSLEGTGGTEAFF.

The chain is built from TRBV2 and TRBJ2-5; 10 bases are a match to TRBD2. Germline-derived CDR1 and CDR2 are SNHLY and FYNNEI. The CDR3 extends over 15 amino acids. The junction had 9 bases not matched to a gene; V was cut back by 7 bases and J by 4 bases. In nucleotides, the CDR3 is TGTGCCAGCATCGGAGCGGGGGGGCCAGCAGAGACCCAGTACTTC. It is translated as CASIGAGGPAETQYF.

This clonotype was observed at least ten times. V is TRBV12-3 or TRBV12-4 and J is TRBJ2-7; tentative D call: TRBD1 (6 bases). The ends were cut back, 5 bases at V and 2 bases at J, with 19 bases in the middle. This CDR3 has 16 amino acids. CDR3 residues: CASSDIYGQNAYEQYF. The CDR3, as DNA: TGTGCCAGCAGTGATATATACGGACAGAACGCCTACGAGCAGTACTTC.

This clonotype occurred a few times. CDR3 in DNA: TGTGCCACCAGCAGAGTCGGGAGTGTGGGATACGAGCAGTACTTC. This encodes CATSRVGSVGYEQYF. J is TRBJ2-7 and V is TRBV15, with TRBD2 as a possible D gene (6 bases). Trimming took 1 base from V and 4 from J, leaving 14 bases between them. CDR1 LNHNV and CDR2 YYDKDF come from the germline V gene (reference sequence). The CDR3 covers 15 residues.

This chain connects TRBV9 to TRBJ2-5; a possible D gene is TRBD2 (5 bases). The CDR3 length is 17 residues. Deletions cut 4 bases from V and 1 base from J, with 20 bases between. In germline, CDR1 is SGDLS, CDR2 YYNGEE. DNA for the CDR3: TGTGCCAGCAGCCGTGCCCCGAGGTGGCGGGCCCAAGAGACCCAGTACTTC. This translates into CASSRAPRWRAQETQYF.

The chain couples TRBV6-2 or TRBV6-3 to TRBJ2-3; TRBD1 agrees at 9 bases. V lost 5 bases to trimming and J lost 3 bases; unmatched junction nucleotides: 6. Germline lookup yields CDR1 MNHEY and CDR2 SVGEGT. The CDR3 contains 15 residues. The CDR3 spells CASSKGQGLTDTQYF. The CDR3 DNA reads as TGTGCCAGCAGTAAGGGACAGGGTCTTACAGATACGCAGTATTTT.

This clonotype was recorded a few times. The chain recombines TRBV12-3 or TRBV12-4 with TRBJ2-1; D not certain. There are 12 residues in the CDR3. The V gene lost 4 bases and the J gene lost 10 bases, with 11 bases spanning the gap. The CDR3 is CASSSTLREQFF. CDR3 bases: TGTGCCAGCAGTTCGACCCTCCGGGAGCAGTTCTTC.

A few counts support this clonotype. CDR3 bases: TGTGCCAGCAGTGTCCAAAAGGGCACTGAAGCTTTCTTT. Translation: CASSVQKGTEAFF. The chain recombines TRBV28 with TRBJ1-1; D uncertain. This CDR3 is built from 13 residues. With 5 bases removed from V and 4 bases from J, the gap between germline ends came to 11 bases. Germline V gene lookup returns CDR1 MDHEN and CDR2 SYDVKM.

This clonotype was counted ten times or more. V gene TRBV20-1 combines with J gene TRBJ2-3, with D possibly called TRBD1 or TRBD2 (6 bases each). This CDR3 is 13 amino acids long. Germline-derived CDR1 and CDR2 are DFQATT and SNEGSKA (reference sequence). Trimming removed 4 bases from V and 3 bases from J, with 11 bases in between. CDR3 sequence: CSATGDWTDTQYF. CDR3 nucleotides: TGCAGTGCTACAGGGGACTGGACAGATACGCAGTATTTT.

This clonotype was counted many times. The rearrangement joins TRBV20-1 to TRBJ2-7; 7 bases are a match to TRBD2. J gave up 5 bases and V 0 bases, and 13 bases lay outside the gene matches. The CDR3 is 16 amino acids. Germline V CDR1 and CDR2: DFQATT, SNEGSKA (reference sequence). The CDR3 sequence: CSARDPGRVRSDEQYF. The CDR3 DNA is TGCAGTGCTAGAGATCCTGGGAGGGTTAGATCGGACGAGCAGTACTTC.

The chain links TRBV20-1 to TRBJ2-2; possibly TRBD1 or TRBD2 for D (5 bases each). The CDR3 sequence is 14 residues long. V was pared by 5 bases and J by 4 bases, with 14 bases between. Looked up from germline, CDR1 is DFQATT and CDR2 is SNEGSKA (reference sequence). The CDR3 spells CSADGTLGTGELFF. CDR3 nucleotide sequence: TGCAGTGCTGACGGGACCCTGGGCACCGGGGAGCTGTTTTTT.

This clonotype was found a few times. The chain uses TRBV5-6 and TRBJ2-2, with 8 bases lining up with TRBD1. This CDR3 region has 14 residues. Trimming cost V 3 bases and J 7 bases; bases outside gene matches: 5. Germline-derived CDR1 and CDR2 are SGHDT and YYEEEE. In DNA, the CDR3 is TGTGCCAGCAGCTGGACAGGGTTCCACGGGGAGCTGTTTTTT. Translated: CASSWTGFHGELFF.

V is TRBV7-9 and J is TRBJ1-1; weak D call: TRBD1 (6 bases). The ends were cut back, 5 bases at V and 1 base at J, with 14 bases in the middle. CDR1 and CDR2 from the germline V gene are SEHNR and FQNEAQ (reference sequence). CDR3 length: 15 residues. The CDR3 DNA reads TGTGCCAGCAGCCTCGGCCGGGGGGCGAACACTGAAGCTTTCTTT. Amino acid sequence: CASSLGRGANTEAFF.